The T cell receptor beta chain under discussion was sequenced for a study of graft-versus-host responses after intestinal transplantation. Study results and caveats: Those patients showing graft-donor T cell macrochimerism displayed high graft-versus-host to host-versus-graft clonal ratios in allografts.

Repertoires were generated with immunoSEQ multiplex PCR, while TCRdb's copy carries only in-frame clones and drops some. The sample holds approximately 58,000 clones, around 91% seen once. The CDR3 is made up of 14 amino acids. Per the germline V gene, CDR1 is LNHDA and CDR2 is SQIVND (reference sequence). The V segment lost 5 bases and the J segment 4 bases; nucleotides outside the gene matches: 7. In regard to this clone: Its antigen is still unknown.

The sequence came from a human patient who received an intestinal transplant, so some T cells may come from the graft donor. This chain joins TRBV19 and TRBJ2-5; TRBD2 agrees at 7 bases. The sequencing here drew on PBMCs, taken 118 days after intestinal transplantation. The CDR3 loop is CASSPLSGIETQYF. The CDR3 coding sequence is TGTGCCAGTAGTCCTTTGAGCGGGATAGAGACCCAGTACTTC.